The 29 T cell receptor beta chains below come from one sample, sequenced in a study of cytomegalovirus exposure and HLA in healthy donors. With 60 Vbeta and 13 Jbeta primers, the PCR was carried out. The assay was immunoSEQ multiplex PCR, and TCRdb's table has in-frame clones only and misses some. The data contain about 160,000 clones, 65% to 85% of them singletons. Source material: PBMCs. Receptors originate from a woman in her thirties in good health and CMV-seropositive.

J is TRBJ1-1 and V is TRBV7-3; TRBD1 might be the D (5 bases). Germline V gene data show CDR1 as SGHTA and CDR2 as FQGTGA. The CDR3 contains 16 residues. Trimming took off 0 bases at V and 0 bases at J, with 11 bases between the two ends. The DNA of the CDR3 is TGTGCCAGCAGCTTAACGGGGGGGACCATGAACACTGAAGCTTTCTTT. Translation gives CASSLTGGTMNTEAFF.

The CDR3 spells CASSVVRGPSESSYNSPLHF. The CDR3 DNA is TGTGCCAGCAGCGTAGTCAGGGGCCCATCCGAAAGCTCCTATAATTCACCCCTCCACTTT. V and J are TRBV9 and TRBJ1-6, with D perhaps matching TRBD1 (6 bases). The CDR3 contains 20 residues. V dropped 0 bases and J dropped 0 bases, with 19 bases sitting between them. The germline V gene encodes CDR1 SGDLS and CDR2 YYNGEE.

The V gene is TRBV7-6, the J gene TRBJ1-6; the D is unclear. The germline CDR1 and CDR2 sequences are SGHVS and FNYEAQ. V was trimmed by 4 bases and J by 8 bases, leaving 12 bases between them. CDR3 size: 14 residues. This CDR3 is CASSSGFRDSPLHF. The CDR3 DNA sequence: TGTGCCAGCAGCTCGGGATTTCGGGATTCACCCCTCCACTTT.

The chain carries TRBV25-1 and TRBJ1-2; D is ambiguous. Trimming pared 7 bases from V and 5 bases from J, leaving 8 bases between. This CDR3 is built from 11 residues. Germline assignment: CDR1 MGHDK and CDR2 SYGVNS. This CDR3 is CASIGGYGYTF. In DNA, the CDR3 is TGTGCCAGCATCGGAGGGTATGGCTACACCTTC.

The chain uses TRBV28 and TRBJ2-7; TRBD1 might be the D (5 bases). The CDR3 has 15 amino acids. The germline V gene encodes CDR1 MDHEN and CDR2 SYDVKM. Trimming pared 7 bases from V and 1 base from J, leaving 17 bases between. DNA for the CDR3: TGTGCCAGCAAAAGGGGTCCAACCATGTCCTACGAGCAGTACTTC. Translated: CASKRGPTMSYEQYF.

This rearrangement joins TRBV4-2 to TRBJ1-1; D call uncertain. CDR1 is LGHNA and CDR2 is YNFKEQ in the germline V gene. The CDR3 is 15 amino acids. Trimming cost V 2 bases and J 4 bases, with 14 bases left between them. CDR3 DNA sequence: TGTGCCAGCAGCCAACCTATCGAGGGCACCACTGAAGCTTTCTTT. Translated: CASSQPIEGTTEAFF.

This chain uses TRBV2 with TRBJ1-4; 8 bases are shared with TRBD1. The CDR3 sequence is 16 residues long. The germline gives CDR1 SNHLY, CDR2 FYNNEI. V was clipped by 7 bases and J by 3 bases; unmatched bases: 10. The CDR3 loop reads CASNPLDRVANEKLFF. For the CDR3, the DNA is TGTGCCAGCAACCCGCTGGACAGGGTGGCTAATGAAAAACTGTTTTTT.

This clone was detected only a few times. The gene calls are TRBV7-9 and TRBJ2-5, with D possibly being TRBD1 (5 bases). Per germline, CDR1 SEHNR and CDR2 FQNEAQ (reference sequence). V was pared by 2 bases and J by 2 bases, with 15 bases between. CDR3 length: 16 amino acids. CDR3 protein: CASSLFSGNGQETQYF. The CDR3 DNA follows: TGTGCCAGCAGCTTATTTTCAGGGAATGGTCAAGAGACCCAGTACTTC.

This rearrangement joins TRBV7-9 to TRBJ2-1, with 8 nucleotides matching TRBD1. The germline V gene has CDR1 SEHNR and CDR2 FQNEAQ (reference sequence). J was trimmed by 8 bases and V by 0 bases; bases with no gene match: 6. The CDR3 length is 15 residues. CDR3 DNA: TGTGCCAGCAGCTTAGCCGGACAGGGCGGGGATGAGCAGTTCTTC. Amino acids: CASSLAGQGGDEQFF.

J is TRBJ2-5 and V is TRBV5-5, with D tentatively TRBD1 (6 bases). Germline CDR1 is SGHKS and CDR2 is YYEKEE (reference sequence). Trimming removed 4 bases from V and 0 bases from J, with 16 bases in between. The CDR3 covers 16 residues. CDR3 amino acids: CASSPSTGSYQETQYF. The CDR3 nucleotides are TGTGCCAGCAGCCCTTCGACAGGATCGTACCAAGAGACCCAGTACTTC.

The rearrangement uses TRBV9 and TRBJ1-6, with D uncertain. This CDR3 is 15 amino acids long. Trimming stripped 0 bases from V and 4 bases from J, with 8 bases between. The germline V gene has CDR1 SGDLS and CDR2 YYNGEE. CDR3 residues: CASSVDSQYNSPLHF. In DNA, the CDR3 is TGTGCCAGCAGCGTAGACAGCCAGTATAATTCACCCCTCCACTTT. The whole variable domain, remainder taken from reference TRBV9 and TRBJ1-6, is DSGVTQTPKHLITATGQRVTLRCSPRSGDLSVYWYQQSLDQGLQFLIQYYNGEERAKGNILERFSAQQFPDLHSELNLSSLELGDSALYFCASSVDSQYNSPLHFGNGTRLTVT.

As to this clone: Compared with germline, one end of the junction differs, possibly owing to a read error. Other DNA sequences from this sample encode an identical CDR3 as well. This rearrangement joins TRBV18 to TRBJ2-7; TRBD1 aligns across 7 bases. Germline V gives CDR1 KGHSH, CDR2 LQKENI. This CDR3 region has 15 residues. The CDR3 loop reads CASSPSGQQYYEQYF. CDR3 DNA: TGCGCCAGCTCACCGTCGGGACAGCAGTACTACGAGCAGTACTTC.

This clone was seen more than once but under ten times. The chain links TRBV25-1 to TRBJ2-1; D call uncertain. Germline CDR1 and CDR2: MGHDK and SYGVNS. V was clipped by 7 bases and J by 5 bases, with 9 bases between them. CDR3 length: 12 residues. CDR3 sequence (DNA): TGTGCCAGCAATGCCCTACACAATGAGCAGTTCTTC. Protein product: CASNALHNEQFF.

The V call is TRBV4-3, the J call TRBJ1-1; TRBD1 is a possible D gene (5 bases). Trimming stripped 4 bases from V and 1 base from J, with 10 bases between. The CDR3 totals 14 residues. Germline-derived CDR1 and CDR2 are LGHNA and YSLEER. The CDR3 DNA sequence: TGCGCCAGCAGCCTGCAGGGTACGAACACTGAAGCTTTCTTT. Protein product: CASSLQGTNTEAFF.

The rearrangement links TRBV7-3 to TRBJ1-6; the D gene is possibly TRBD1 (6 bases). Trimming stripped 1 base from V and 7 bases from J, with 14 bases between. Germline V gene lookup returns CDR1 SGHTA and CDR2 FQGTGA. The CDR3 is 16 amino acids. Written as DNA, the CDR3 is TGTGCCAGCAGCTTAAAGGGTCGGGGACAAAATTCACCCCTCCACTTT. As protein: CASSLKGRGQNSPLHF.

V gene TRBV29-1 combines with J gene TRBJ1-6, with D tentatively TRBD1 (5 bases). The V gene's germline CDR1 is SQVTM and CDR2 ANQGSEA. This CDR3 has 12 amino acids. Trimming left V 4 bases short and J 7 bases short, with 8 bases between. This chain's CDR3 is CSVGSGNSPLHF. The CDR3 bases are TGCAGCGTTGGATCAGGGAATTCACCCCTCCACTTT.

The rearrangement joins TRBV6-6 to TRBJ2-7, with D possibly TRBD1 on 7 matching bases. The V gene's germline CDR1 is MNHNY and CDR2 SVGAGI (reference sequence). This CDR3 has 15 amino acids. V was pared by 0 bases and J by 5 bases, with 14 bases between. The CDR3 region is CASSYSGGGRNEQYF. In nucleotides, the CDR3 is TGTGCCAGCAGTTACTCAGGAGGGGGCAGGAACGAGCAGTACTTC.

This clone was recorded a few times. The chain's CDR3 is CASSSFRDTPGTGELFF. The CDR3 nucleotides are TGTGCCAGCAGCTCCTTCCGGGACACCCCTGGAACCGGGGAGCTGTTTTTT. The rearrangement uses TRBV11-3 and TRBJ2-2; possibly TRBD1 for D (6 bases). The germline V and J ends were trimmed by 4 bases and 5 bases, with 20 bases remaining between them. CDR1 and CDR2 from the germline V gene are SGHNT and YENEEA. This CDR3 contains 17 residues.

This rearrangement joins TRBV18 to TRBJ2-1; D might be TRBD1 (6 bases). V was clipped by 3 bases and J by 4 bases, with 16 bases between them. From germline, CDR1 is KGHSH and CDR2 LQKENI. The CDR3 sequence is 16 residues long. DNA of the CDR3: TGTGCCAGCTCACCTCTAGCTGGTCAGGGGTACAATGAGCAGTTCTTC. It is translated as CASSPLAGQGYNEQFF.

The chain uses TRBV5-1 and TRBJ1-1, with 7 bases fitting TRBD1. V shed 6 bases, J shed 4 bases, and the junction held 9 bases outside the gene matches. The CDR3 is made up of 14 amino acids. Germline CDR1 reads SGHRS; CDR2 reads YFSETQ. The CDR3 sequence: CASTLQGTVTEAFF. The CDR3 nucleotides are TGCGCCAGCACCTTACAGGGGACTGTCACTGAAGCTTTCTTT.

This sequence joins TRBV9 and TRBJ2-1, with D unclear. V lost 0 bases and J 7 bases, leaving 14 bases between the germline ends. Germline V gene data show CDR1 as SGDLS and CDR2 as YYNGEE. CDR3 size: 15 residues. CDR3 sequence (DNA): TGTGCCAGCAGCGTAGGTGGCAGGTTCCAAAATGAGCAGTTCTTC. It specifies CASSVGGRFQNEQFF.

This chain connects TRBV19 to TRBJ2-4; 7 nucleotides match TRBD2. Germline loops: CDR1 LNHDA, CDR2 SQIVND (reference sequence). CDR3 length equals 17 residues. V shed 3 bases, J shed 0 bases, and the junction held 8 bases outside the gene matches. This chain's CDR3 is CASSMKGLRLAKNIQYF. The DNA for the CDR3 is TGTGCCAGTAGTATGAAGGGACTACGTTTAGCCAAAAACATTCAGTACTTC.

The J gene is TRBJ2-6, the V gene TRBV6-6; D uncertain. Germline V gives CDR1 MNHNY, CDR2 SVGAGI (reference sequence). The CDR3 is 13 amino acids. V dropped 4 bases and J dropped 3 bases, with 4 bases sitting between them. The CDR3 coding sequence is TGTGCCAGCAGTTTCGTTGGGGCCAACGTCCTGACTTTC. This codes for CASSFVGANVLTF.

V is TRBV2 and J is TRBJ2-6; 8 bases align to TRBD1. V was clipped by 5 bases and J by 0 bases; unmatched bases: 9. CDR3 length: 18 residues. Germline V lookup: CDR1 SNHLY, CDR2 FYNNEI. The CDR3 protein is CASSPSRDRSSGANVLTF. In DNA, the CDR3 is TGTGCCAGCAGTCCCTCCCGGGACAGGAGCTCTGGGGCCAACGTCCTGACTTTC.

The J gene is TRBJ1-4, the V gene TRBV5-1; TRBD1 might be the D (6 bases). Trimming took off 5 bases at V and 0 bases at J, with 11 bases between the two ends. In germline, CDR1 is SGHRS, CDR2 YFSETQ. The CDR3 spans 15 residues. The CDR3 reads CASRDRPATNEKLFF. The CDR3 nucleotides read TGCGCCAGCAGGGACAGACCTGCAACTAATGAAAAACTGTTTTTT. The full variable domain, its missing parts supplied by reference TRBV5-1 and TRBJ1-4, is KAGVTQTPRYLIKTRGQQVTLSCSPISGHRSVSWYQQTPGQGLQFLFEYFSETQRNKGNFPGRFSGRQFSNSRSEMNVSTLELGDSALYLCASRDRPATNEKLFFGSGTQLSVL.

The genes are TRBV27 and TRBJ1-2; D is perhaps TRBD1 (6 bases). This CDR3 is built from 17 residues. V was shortened by 4 bases and J by 6 bases, with 24 bases between the two germline ends. CDR1 is MNHEY and CDR2 is SMNVEV in the germline V gene (reference sequence). For the CDR3, the DNA is TGTGCCAGCAGTTCAACAGGACAGCGACTTACACAACATGGCTACACCTTC. Its translation: CASSSTGQRLTQHGYTF.

This chain connects TRBV10-3 to TRBJ2-7; the D gene is possibly TRBD1 (5 bases). The CDR3 is 12 residues long. Germline CDR1 and CDR2: ENHRY and SYGVKD. Trimming took 11 bases from V and 3 from J, leaving 14 bases between them. CDR3 in DNA: TGTGCCGTCGGTCCAGGGTTCTACGAGCAGTACTTC. Translated, it gives CAVGPGFYEQYF.

The gene calls are TRBV23-1 and TRBJ2-2; 7 bases align to TRBD1. TRBV23-1 is labeled an ORF, and its function is uncertain. V trimming: 4 bases; J trimming: 0 bases; junction bases outside the gene matches: 5. This CDR3 spans 16 amino acids. The CDR3 region is CASSPRTGANTGELFF. The CDR3 DNA sequence: TGCGCCAGCAGTCCTAGGACAGGTGCGAACACCGGGGAGCTGTTTTTT.

This clone has only a few counts. The sample contains more than one DNA sequence encoding this CDR3. This chain joins TRBV9 and TRBJ1-1, with TRBD1 matching over 7 bases. Germline CDR1 reads SGDLS; CDR2 reads YYNGEE. Trimming removed 2 bases from V and 1 base from J; junction bases left unmatched: 2. CDR3 length: 14 amino acids. CDR3 nucleotides: TGTGCCAGCAGCGTTTCAGGGGGGAACACTGAAGCTTTCTTT. Its protein is CASSVSGGNTEAFF.